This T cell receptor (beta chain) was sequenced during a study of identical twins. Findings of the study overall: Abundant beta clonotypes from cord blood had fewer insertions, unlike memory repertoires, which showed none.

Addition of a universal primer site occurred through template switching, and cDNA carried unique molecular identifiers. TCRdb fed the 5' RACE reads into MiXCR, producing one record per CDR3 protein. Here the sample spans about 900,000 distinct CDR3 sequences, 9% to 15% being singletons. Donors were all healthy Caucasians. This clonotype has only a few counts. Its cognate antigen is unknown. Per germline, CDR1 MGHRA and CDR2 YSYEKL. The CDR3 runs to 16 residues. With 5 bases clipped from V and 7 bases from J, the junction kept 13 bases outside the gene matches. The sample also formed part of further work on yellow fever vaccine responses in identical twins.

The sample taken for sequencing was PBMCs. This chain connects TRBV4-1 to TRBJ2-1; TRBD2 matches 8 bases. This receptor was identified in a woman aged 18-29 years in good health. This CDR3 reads CASSSPTSDPLNEQFF. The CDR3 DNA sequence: TGCGCCAGCAGCTCCCCGACTAGCGACCCGTTAAATGAGCAGTTCTTC.